The 6 T cell receptor beta chains below were found in one sample sequenced in a study of blood T cell repertoires in COVID-19. The method was immunoSEQ multiplex PCR; TCRdb's version includes in-frame clones alone and lacks a portion of them. The table shows roughly 400,000 clones, with around 87% occurring only once. The sequencing input was peripheral blood. The receptors were sampled from an older woman with COVID-19, enrolled during active disease.

The V call is TRBV5-4, the J call TRBJ2-2; 9 bases align to TRBD1. The germline gives CDR1 SGHNT, CDR2 YYREEE (reference sequence). This CDR3 spans 15 amino acids. Losses at the gene ends were 3 bases for V and 6 bases for J; bases not matched to a gene: 6. As DNA, the CDR3 is TGTGCCAGCAGCTCTGGACAGGGGAGATCCGGGGAGCTGTTTTTT. It encodes CASSSGQGRSGELFF.

The J gene is TRBJ2-3, the V gene TRBV29-1; 15 nucleotides align to TRBD2. The V gene's germline CDR1 is SQVTM and CDR2 ANQGSEA. The length of the CDR3 is 17 residues. V shed 4 bases and J 6 bases; nucleotides not matched to a gene: 11. CDR3 DNA: TGCAGCGTTGCTCATAGGACTAGCGGGGGGGCTAGGGATACGCAGTATTTT. Its translation: CSVAHRTSGGARDTQYF.

The J gene is TRBJ1-2, the V gene TRBV19; TRBD1 matches at 9 bases. The CDR3 totals 14 residues. Germline CDR1 and CDR2: LNHDA and SQIVND (reference sequence). Germline trimming cut 5 bases from V and 5 bases from J; bases unmatched to any gene: 6. The CDR3 nucleotides are TGTGCCAGTAGTCCGGGACAGGGATCTTATGGCTACACCTTC. It translates to CASSPGQGSYGYTF.

The chain carries TRBV7-9 and TRBJ2-5; 12 positions match TRBD2. The CDR3 spans 15 residues. CDR1 is SEHNR and CDR2 is FQNEAQ in the germline V gene (reference sequence). V dropped 8 bases and J dropped 5; count of bases not matched to a gene: 9. CDR3 sequence: CASGSSGGAGETQYF. The CDR3 DNA reads as TGTGCCAGCGGATCTAGCGGGGGGGCCGGGGAGACCCAGTACTTC. The entire variable domain, with the rest obtained from reference TRBV7-9 and TRBJ2-5, is as follows: DTGVSQNPRHKITKRGQNVTFRCDPISEHNRLYWYRQTLGQGPEFLTYFQNEAQLEKSRLLSDRFSAERPKGSFSTLEIQRTEQGDSAMYLCASGSSGGAGETQYFGPGTRLLVL.

This chain joins TRBV5-6 and TRBJ1-1; no clear D. This CDR3 contains 13 residues. V gave up 0 bases and J gave up 4 bases, with 7 bases separating them. Germline V gene lookup returns CDR1 SGHDT and CDR2 YYEEEE. CDR3 residues: CASSLVPGTEAFF. The CDR3 bases are TGTGCCAGCAGCTTGGTCCCAGGCACTGAAGCTTTCTTT. The full variable domain, in which reference TRBV5-6 and TRBJ1-1 provide the parts outside the CDR3, is DAGVTQSPTHLIKTRGQQVTLRCSPKSGHDTVSWYQQALGQGPQFIFQYYEEEERQRGNFPDRFSGHQFPNYSSELNVNALLLGDSALYLCASSLVPGTEAFFGQGTRLTVV.

Points on this clone: The same CDR3 also results from other DNA sequences found in this sample. This sequence joins TRBV7-6 and TRBJ1-4; no clear D gene. The CDR3 spans 15 residues. The V end lost 5 bases, the J end lost 0 bases, and 10 bases lay between the germline ends. In germline, CDR1 is SGHVS, CDR2 FNYEAQ. CDR3 sequence (DNA): TGTGCCAGCAGCCTTAGCCCCGCAACTAATGAAAAACTGTTTTTT. Translation gives CASSLSPATNEKLFF.